This T cell receptor beta chain was retrieved from a study of T cell repertoires in cytomegalovirus infection. About the research overall: In the study, CMV epitopes included recently identified HLA-C-restricted and well-studied HLA-B-restricted ones. Carrying CMV and the relevant HLA type showed in public TCR beta signatures.

Turning to this clonotype: Its antigen is currently unknown.

CDR1 and CDR2 from the germline V gene are MNHEY and SVGEGT. The CDR3 has 16 residues. V shed 2 bases, J shed 3 bases, and the junction held 8 bases outside the gene matches. Study-level points and caveats: Summed frequency of shared TCR beta families picked out CMV carriers who also had the relevant HLA. CMV-specific TCR beta clonotypes restricted by HLA-C dominated the ex vivo response.

A single record per CDR3 protein comes from TCRdb applying MiXCR to the reads. The table shows around 360,000 distinct CDR3 sequences, with around a third occurring only once. Specimen: cultured PBMCs, collected from culture after CMV antigen stimulation. The genes are TRBV6-2 or TRBV6-3 and TRBJ2-7; 9 bases agree with TRBD2. This sequence originates from a human donor in good health (CMV status not recorded). Some clones in this sample may be carry-over from other donors' samples. Here the CDR3 DNA reads TGTGCCAGCAGTTACCGAAAGGCGGGAGGGCACTACGAGCAGTACTTC. Its translation is CASSYRKAGGHYEQYF.